Presented here are 27 T cell receptor beta chains from one specimen sequenced in a study of T cell repertoires in cytomegalovirus infection. Their target antigens are unknown. TCRdb reanalysed the reads using MiXCR and keeps one entry per CDR3 protein. The sample records some 560,000 distinct CDR3 sequences, around two fifths being singletons. Here the sequenced sample was cultured PBMCs, taken from culture after CMV antigen stimulation. These receptors all come from a human donor in good health (CMV status not recorded). Some clones in this sample may be carry-over from other donors' samples.

The chain uses TRBV11-2 and TRBJ2-2; maybe TRBD2 (6 bases). V lost 3 bases and J lost 6, with 8 bases in between. This CDR3 comprises 13 residues. CDR1 SGHAT and CDR2 FQNNGV come from the germline V gene. The CDR3 sequence: CASSLTSAGELFF. The CDR3 DNA follows: TGTGCCAGCAGCTTGACTAGTGCCGGGGAGCTGTTTTTT.

J is TRBJ1-2 and V is TRBV6-6, with D uncertain. Germline CDR1 reads MNHNY; CDR2 reads SVGAGI (reference sequence). V lost 2 bases, J lost 4 bases, and 14 bases lay in between. This CDR3 region has 15 residues. CDR3: CASSYDRVGSYGYTF. CDR3 coding DNA: TGTGCCAGCAGTTACGATAGGGTAGGAAGCTATGGCTACACCTTC.

J is TRBJ1-2 and V is TRBV6-2 or TRBV6-3, with D unclear. V was pared by 6 bases and J by 7 bases, with 21 bases between. The CDR3 loop spans 15 amino acids. Per the germline V gene, CDR1 is MNHEY and CDR2 is SVGEGT. CDR3 loop: CASSGSRAILGGYTF. The CDR3 DNA reads as TGTGCCAGCAGCGGCTCCCGGGCTATCCTAGGTGGCTACACCTTC.

J is TRBJ2-7 and V is TRBV28, with 8 nucleotides matching TRBD2. Germline loops: CDR1 MDHEN, CDR2 SYDVKM. The CDR3 runs to 14 residues. V lost 6 bases and J lost 4; bases outside the gene matches: 8. CDR3 DNA: TGTGCCAGCAGCCTGGACGGGGGGGAGTACGAGCAGTACTTC. Its translation is CASSLDGGEYEQYF.

This clonotype has a handful of counts. The chain carries TRBV19 and TRBJ1-6; D remains unclear. CDR3 size: 14 residues. Per the germline V gene, CDR1 is LNHDA and CDR2 is SQIVND (reference sequence). Trimming removed 3 bases at V and 4 bases at J, with 7 bases between. CDR3 bases: TGTGCCAGTAGTATGCGGCAGTATAATTCACCCCTCCACTTT. Translating gives CASSMRQYNSPLHF. Full variable domain (missing parts from reference TRBV19 and TRBJ1-6): DGGITQSPKYLFRKEGQNVTLSCEQNLNHDAMYWYRQDPGQGLRLIYYSQIVNDFQKGDIAEGYSVSREKKESFPLTVTSAQKNPTAFYLCASSMRQYNSPLHFGNGTRLTVT.

The chain has TRBV20-1 and TRBJ2-3, with 10 bases lining up with TRBD2. Trimming took 0 bases from V and 4 from J; bases not matched to a gene: 1. This CDR3 has 14 amino acids. The germline V gene has CDR1 DFQATT and CDR2 SNEGSKA (reference sequence). The CDR3 here is CSARDLAGADTQYF. The CDR3 DNA reads as TGCAGTGCTAGAGACCTAGCGGGAGCAGATACGCAGTATTTT.

The gene calls are TRBV6-6 and TRBJ2-1; 8 nucleotides line up with TRBD2. The ends lost 0 bases at V and 8 bases at J; junction bases unmatched: 9. The CDR3 loop spans 16 amino acids. Germline V gives CDR1 MNHNY, CDR2 SVGAGI (reference sequence). CDR3 amino acids: CASSYSWGLVKHEQFF. The CDR3 region has the DNA TGTGCCAGCAGTTACTCTTGGGGACTAGTTAAGCATGAGCAGTTCTTC.

CDR3 sequence reads: CASSQDRGGNEQFF. The DNA of the CDR3 is TGTGCCAGCAGCCAGGACAGGGGGGGGAATGAGCAGTTCTTC. The V gene is TRBV7-2, the J gene TRBJ2-1; 10 bases are shared with TRBD1. V was pared by 5 bases and J by 7 bases, with 5 bases of the junction left unmatched. From germline, CDR1 is SGHTA and CDR2 FQGNSA. The CDR3 has 14 amino acids.

Of note for this clonotype: A read error may account for a junction end that differs from germline. The chain couples TRBV12-3 or TRBV12-4 to TRBJ2-5, with D perhaps assigned TRBD1 or TRBD2 (5 bases each). CDR3 length: 13 residues. The CDR3 reads CVSSLRGVETQYF. CDR3 nucleotide sequence: TGTGTCAGCAGTCTCCGAGGGGTAGAGACCCAGTACTTC.

The rearrangement joins TRBV5-1 to TRBJ2-3; no reliable D call. Germline CDR1 is SGHRS and CDR2 is YFSETQ. The CDR3 sequence is 15 residues long. V dropped 0 bases and J dropped 4 bases, with 12 bases sitting between them. The CDR3 nucleotides read TGCGCCAGCAGCTTGGGGCCCCCTCGGGCAGATACGCAGTATTTT. Encoded protein: CASSLGPPRADTQYF.

There are a few counts of this clonotype. V gene TRBV12-3 or TRBV12-4 combines with J gene TRBJ2-7; 11 bases are shared with TRBD1. The junction had 10 bases not matched to a gene; V was cut back by 2 bases and J by 7 bases. The CDR3 covers 16 residues. CDR3 bases: TGTGCCAGCAGTTTACTCGTCGGACAGGGGGCGCGTGAGCAGTACTTC. Translating it yields CASSLLVGQGAREQYF.

DNA for the CDR3: TGTGCCAGCAGCTCACAGGTTAATGAAAAACTGTTTTTT. It is translated as CASSSQVNEKLFF. The chain couples TRBV12-3 or TRBV12-4 to TRBJ1-4; TRBD1 is a possible D gene (5 bases). The CDR3 spans 13 residues. Deletions cut 6 bases from V and 4 bases from J, with 9 bases between.

This rearrangement joins TRBV5-5 to TRBJ1-3; D unclear. The CDR3 extends over 15 amino acids. V lost 3 bases, J lost 1 base, and 11 bases lay in between. Germline V gene lookup returns CDR1 SGHKS and CDR2 YYEKEE (reference sequence). The CDR3 loop reads CASSSGVGSGNTIYF. The CDR3 DNA follows: TGTGCCAGCAGCTCCGGGGTGGGATCTGGAAACACCATATATTTT.

The CDR3 spells CASSLRDSGNTIYF. The CDR3, as DNA: TGTGCCAGCAGTTTACGGGATTCTGGAAACACCATATATTTT. The V gene is TRBV12-3 or TRBV12-4, the J gene TRBJ1-3; D is undetermined. This CDR3 is 14 amino acids long. Trimming took off 2 bases at V and 1 base at J, with 6 bases between the two ends.

This clonotype was detected a few times. The gene calls are TRBV2 and TRBJ2-3; D remains unclear. The CDR3 consists of 14 residues. CDR1 and CDR2 (germline): SNHLY, FYNNEI. V lost 2 bases and J lost 0, with 6 bases in between. The chain's CDR3 is CASSEQASTDTQYF. The CDR3 nucleotides read TGTGCCAGCAGTGAACAGGCGAGCACAGATACGCAGTATTTT.

The chain carries TRBV4-1 and TRBJ1-2; the D is unclear. Germline-derived CDR1 and CDR2 are MGHRA and YSYEKL. V was clipped by 1 base and J by 4 bases, with 13 bases between them. The CDR3 extends over 15 amino acids. Written as DNA, the CDR3 is TGCGCCAGCAGCCAAGTTGCAGGAGAAGCCTATGGCTACACCTTC. Translated: CASSQVAGEAYGYTF.

The chain employs TRBV12-3 or TRBV12-4 and TRBJ2-1, with TRBD2 matching over 8 bases. The ends lost 3 bases at V and 9 bases at J; junction bases unmatched: 10. The CDR3 loop spans 15 amino acids. CDR3 protein: CASSFSGRGLGEQFF. DNA of the CDR3: TGTGCCAGCAGTTTCTCCGGGAGGGGCCTGGGTGAGCAGTTCTTC.

This clonotype turned up a few times. This chain joins TRBV7-2 and TRBJ2-3; TRBD2 matches at 10 bases. From germline, CDR1 is SGHTA and CDR2 FQGNSA. The V segment lost 6 bases and the J segment 4 bases; nucleotides outside the gene matches: 13. This CDR3 comprises 17 residues. DNA of the CDR3: TGTGCCAGCAGGCCTCCCCTAGCGGGGGCTTTCGCAGATACGCAGTATTTT. Encoded protein: CASRPPLAGAFADTQYF.

This clonotype was counted a few times. The chain uses TRBV20-1 and TRBJ2-3, with a weak D call TRBD1 (6 bases). This CDR3 contains 17 residues. The ends were cut back, 1 base at V and 2 bases at J, with 19 bases in the middle. Germline CDR1 and CDR2: DFQATT and SNEGSKA (reference sequence). CDR3 protein: CSARGTEGPHDTDTQYF. The CDR3 DNA sequence: TGCAGTGCTAGAGGGACAGAGGGTCCACACGACACAGATACGCAGTATTTT.

The table lists this clonotype with a few counts. The V gene is TRBV19, the J gene TRBJ1-3; D not certain. CDR3 length: 13 residues. Per germline, CDR1 LNHDA and CDR2 SQIVND (reference sequence). V was cut by 6 bases and J by 0 bases, with 6 bases left in between. As DNA, the CDR3 is TGTGCCAGTAGCGACAACTCTGGAAACACCATATATTTT. Protein sequence: CASSDNSGNTIYF. Using reference TRBV19 and TRBJ1-3 for the parts outside the CDR3, the full variable domain is DGGITQSPKYLFRKEGQNVTLSCEQNLNHDAMYWYRQDPGQGLRLIYYSQIVNDFQKGDIAEGYSVSREKKESFPLTVTSAQKNPTAFYLCASSDNSGNTIYFGEGSWLTVV.

J is TRBJ1-4 and V is TRBV15; D unclear. Trimming left V 5 bases short and J 8 bases short, with 21 bases between. The CDR3 covers 16 residues. Germline CDR1 is LNHNV and CDR2 is YYDKDF (reference sequence). CDR3 nucleotides: TGTGCCACCAGCCCCTCTACCTTCCAGGCAGCCGAAAAACTGTTTTTT. It yields the protein CATSPSTFQAAEKLFF.

The chain recombines TRBV7-2 with TRBJ2-7; 8 nucleotides align to TRBD1. V was clipped by 4 bases and J by 7 bases; unmatched bases: 12. CDR1 and CDR2 from the germline V gene are SGHTA and FQGNSA. This CDR3 is 15 amino acids long. CDR3 nucleotides: TGTGCCAGCAGCTCCCGACAGGGGAAGGTTTATGAGCAGTACTTC. Translated: CASSSRQGKVYEQYF.

The genes are TRBV7-9 and TRBJ2-2; 8 bases agree with TRBD1. CDR1 SEHNR and CDR2 FQNEAQ come from the germline V gene (reference sequence). Trimming at V came to 3 bases and at J to 3 bases, leaving 6 bases not matched to a gene. CDR3 length equals 16 residues. The CDR3, as DNA: TGTGCCAGCAGCTTTTTGGACAGGGCTGACACCGGGGAGCTGTTTTTT. Translation gives CASSFLDRADTGELFF.

Ten or more counts support this clonotype. The V gene is TRBV7-2, the J gene TRBJ2-3; 9 bases map to TRBD2. Per the germline V gene, CDR1 is SGHTA and CDR2 is FQGNSA. V lost 1 base, J lost 7 bases, and 12 bases stayed unmatched. CDR3 length: 17 residues. The CDR3 nucleotides read TGTGCCAGCAGCTTAGGGGCTAGCGGGGCGGGCGGATATACGCAGTATTTT. Its translation is CASSLGASGAGGYTQYF.

The chain couples TRBV15 to TRBJ1-4, with D unclear. Germline CDR1 and CDR2: LNHNV and YYDKDF (reference sequence). V shed 0 bases and J shed 0 bases, with 8 bases lying between them. This CDR3 spans 16 amino acids. Here the CDR3 reads CATSRDWATTNEKLFF. DNA for the CDR3: TGTGCCACCAGCAGAGATTGGGCTACAACTAATGAAAAACTGTTTTTT.

The chain employs TRBV11-2 and TRBJ2-7; 9 bases match TRBD2. V was pared by 4 bases and J by 1 base, with 5 bases of the junction left unmatched. CDR1 is SGHAT and CDR2 is FQNNGV in the germline V gene. This CDR3 is built from 15 residues. CDR3 nucleotide sequence: TGTGCCAGCAGCTCCCTGCTAGCGGGGTCCTACGAGCAGTACTTC. This codes for CASSSLLAGSYEQYF.

V and J are TRBV10-3 and TRBJ2-3, with D possibly TRBD1 on 5 matching bases. Germline V gives CDR1 ENHRY, CDR2 SYGVKD. CDR3 length equals 12 residues. Between the trimmed V and J ends, which lost 3 bases and 4 bases, there was a span of 5 bases. CDR3 residues: CAISEGADTQYF. The CDR3 DNA reads TGTGCCATCAGTGAAGGGGCAGATACGCAGTATTTT.